This TCR beta chain emerged from a study of graft-versus-host responses after intestinal transplantation. About the research overall: Every transplant recipient was induced with anti-thymocyte globulin, then maintained on tacrolimus and steroids for two to four years.

This clone was recorded only once. Its matching antigen is unknown. The V and J ends lost 5 bases and 10 bases, in that order; junction bases with no gene match: 6. CDR3 length equals 12 residues. Germline lookup yields CDR1 MNHEY and CDR2 SMNVEV (reference sequence). TCRdb keeps only in-frame clones here, not all; method: immunoSEQ multiplex PCR. The table lists about 94,000 clones, 75% to 95% of them singletons. Findings and limits, study-wide: Some GvH clones were seen earlier in gut or blood, suggesting intestinal origin.

The rearrangement uses TRBV27 and TRBJ2-5; 8 nucleotides match TRBD1. Sequencing was performed on unstimulated CD8+ T cells sorted from spleen or lymph node cells, taken before intestinal transplant. The receptor's source is a human donor who received an intestinal transplant. The CDR3 coding sequence is TGTGCCAGCAGTACCCAGGGGGCGGACCAGTACTTC. As protein: CASSTQGADQYF.